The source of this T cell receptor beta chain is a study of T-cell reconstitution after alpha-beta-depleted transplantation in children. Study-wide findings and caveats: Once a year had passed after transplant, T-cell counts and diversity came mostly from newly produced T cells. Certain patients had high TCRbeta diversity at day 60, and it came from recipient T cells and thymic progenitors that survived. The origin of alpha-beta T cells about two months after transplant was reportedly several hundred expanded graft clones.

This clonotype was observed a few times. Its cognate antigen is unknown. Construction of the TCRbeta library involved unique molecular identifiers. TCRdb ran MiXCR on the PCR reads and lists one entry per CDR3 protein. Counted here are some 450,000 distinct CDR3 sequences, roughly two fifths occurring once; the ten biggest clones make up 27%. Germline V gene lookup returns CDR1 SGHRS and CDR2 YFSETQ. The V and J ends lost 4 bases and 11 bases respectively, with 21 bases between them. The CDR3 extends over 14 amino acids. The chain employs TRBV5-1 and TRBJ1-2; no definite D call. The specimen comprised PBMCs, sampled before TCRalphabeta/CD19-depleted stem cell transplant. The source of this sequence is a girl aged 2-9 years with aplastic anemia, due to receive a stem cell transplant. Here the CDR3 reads CASSPGRVFTGYTF. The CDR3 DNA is TGCGCCAGCAGCCCAGGAAGAGTCTTTACGGGGTACACCTTC.